The 13 T cell receptor beta chains below all came from one sample that was sequenced in a study of cytomegalovirus exposure and HLA in healthy donors. 13 Jbeta primers and 60 Vbeta primers were used for the PCR. TCRdb's copy holds only in-frame clones and misses some; the assay was immunoSEQ multiplex PCR. The sample contains 200,000 to 250,000 clones, about 89% of which appear only once. The sample taken for sequencing was PBMCs. These receptors originate from a woman between 18 and 30 years old in good health and CMV-seronegative.

Comments on this clone: This sample also contains other DNA sequences that code for the same CDR3. The chain carries TRBV10-3 and TRBJ2-7; TRBD2 matches 9 bases. V trimming: 10 bases; J trimming: 3 bases; junction bases outside the gene matches: 10. CDR3 size: 14 residues. The germline V gene encodes CDR1 ENHRY and CDR2 SYGVKD. CDR3 bases: TGTGCCAGCGCCCAAGCGGGGGGTTACTACGAGCAGTACTTC. Translating gives CASAQAGGYYEQYF.

This sequence joins TRBV4-1 and TRBJ2-1; TRBD2 matches at 10 bases. The CDR3 consists of 16 residues. Germline CDR1 reads MGHRA; CDR2 reads YSYEKL. V gave up 1 base and J gave up 5 bases; unmatched junction bases: 5. The CDR3 sequence: CASSQVHLAGDNEQFF. The CDR3 coding sequence is TGCGCCAGCAGCCAAGTCCATCTAGCGGGAGACAATGAGCAGTTCTTC.

J is TRBJ2-5 and V is TRBV4-1, with 7 nucleotides matching TRBD2. The V gene end was trimmed by 4 bases and the J gene end by 2 bases; junction bases not matched to a gene: 16. CDR3 length: 18 residues. Germline CDR1 MGHRA, CDR2 YSYEKL. CDR3 nucleotides: TGCGCCAGCAGCCTTCGGAGTAGCGGGTCCGACGTGCAAGAGACCCAGTACTTC. Translation gives CASSLRSSGSDVQETQYF.

The CDR3 region is CASSSLQYSYEQYF. Written as DNA, the CDR3 is TGTGCCAGCAGTTCCCTGCAGTACTCCTACGAGCAGTACTTC. The rearrangement joins TRBV27 to TRBJ2-7; D not resolved. V was trimmed by 4 bases and J by 0 bases, leaving 10 bases between them. CDR1 and CDR2 from the germline V gene are MNHEY and SMNVEV (reference sequence). The CDR3 is 14 residues long.

The chain is built from TRBV30 and TRBJ1-2; no clear D. In germline, CDR1 is GTSNPN, CDR2 SVGIG (reference sequence). V was clipped by 4 bases and J by 7 bases, with 10 bases between them. This CDR3 spans 11 amino acids. The CDR3 DNA sequence: TGTGCCTGGACGCCATACTGTGGCTACACCTTC. This translates into CAWTPYCGYTF. Combining the CDR3 with reference TRBV30 and TRBJ1-2 gives the whole variable domain SQTIHQWPATLVQPVGSPLSLECTVEGTSNPNLYWYRQAAGRGLQLLFYSVGIGQISSEVPQNLSASRPQDRQFILSSKKLLLSDSGFYLCAWTPYCGYTFGSGTRLTVV.

The CDR3 bases are TGTGCCAGCGACGAAACGCGGGGCAACATTCAGTACTTC. It is translated as CASDETRGNIQYF. V and J are TRBV11-2 and TRBJ2-4; tentatively, D is TRBD2 (6 bases). V was clipped by 8 bases and J by 7 bases, with 15 bases between them. This CDR3 has 13 amino acids. CDR1 SGHAT and CDR2 FQNNGV come from the germline V gene. Complete variable domain (other parts from reference TRBV11-2 and TRBJ2-4): EAGVAQSPRYKIIEKRQSVAFWCNPISGHATLYWYQQILGQGPKLLIQFQNNGVVDDSQLPKDRFSAERLKGVDSTLKIQPAKLEDSAVYLCASDETRGNIQYFGAGTRLSVL.

The rearrangement joins TRBV11-2 to TRBJ2-7, with D perhaps matching TRBD1 (5 bases). The V end lost 0 bases, the J end lost 7 bases, and 16 bases lay between the germline ends. Germline V gene sequence: CDR1 SGHAT, CDR2 FQNNGV. The CDR3 sequence is 15 residues long. CDR3 sequence reads: CASSLEGLGLGEQYF. In DNA form, the CDR3 reads TGTGCCAGCAGCTTAGAGGGTTTGGGGCTAGGGGAGCAGTACTTC.

The chain carries TRBV5-1 and TRBJ2-5; 7 bases agree with TRBD1. The end of the DNA is better explained by TRBJ2-7, so the J call may be wrong. The CDR3 length is 14 residues. Germline-derived CDR1 and CDR2 are SGHRS and YFSETQ. In DNA, the CDR3 is TGCGCCAGCAGCTCCCGGGACAGTTCCTACGAGCAGTACTTC. The encoded protein is CASSSRDSSYEQYF.

The chain combines TRBV7-9 with TRBJ2-7; 10 nucleotides align to TRBD1. The V gene end was trimmed by 5 bases and the J gene end by 1 base; junction bases not matched to a gene: 5. This CDR3 has 15 amino acids. Germline assignment: CDR1 SEHNR and CDR2 FQNEAQ (reference sequence). CDR3 region: CASSLGTGDSYEQYF. Here the CDR3 DNA reads TGTGCCAGCAGCCTCGGGACAGGGGATTCCTACGAGCAGTACTTC.

The rearrangement joins TRBV29-1 to TRBJ1-3; no clear D. The V gene's germline CDR1 is SQVTM and CDR2 ANQGSEA. This CDR3 has 13 residues. V was clipped by 2 bases and J by 2 bases, with 7 bases between them. The CDR3 loop is CSVERQAGNTIYF. CDR3 DNA: TGCAGCGTTGAACGGCAGGCTGGAAACACCATATATTTT.

This chain joins TRBV10-3 and TRBJ1-1; 9 nucleotides line up with TRBD1. The CDR3 loop spans 14 amino acids. V dropped 6 bases and J dropped 3; count of bases not matched to a gene: 5. CDR1 ENHRY and CDR2 SYGVKD come from the germline V gene. The chain's CDR3 is CAIRKTGGDTEAFF. CDR3 in DNA: TGTGCCATCAGGAAGACAGGGGGGGACACTGAAGCTTTCTTT.

The rearrangement links TRBV9 to TRBJ2-7, with 10 bases lining up with TRBD1. Germline assignment: CDR1 SGDLS and CDR2 YYNGEE. CDR3 length: 15 amino acids. With 0 bases clipped from V and 2 bases from J, the junction kept 2 bases outside the gene matches. This CDR3 reads CASSVGQGATYEQYF. CDR3 sequence (DNA): TGTGCCAGCAGCGTAGGACAGGGGGCAACCTACGAGCAGTACTTC.

This chain uses TRBV4-1 with TRBJ2-7; D may be TRBD2 (6 bases). The V gene's germline CDR1 is MGHRA and CDR2 YSYEKL. The CDR3 has 13 amino acids. V was trimmed by 4 bases and J by 5 bases, leaving 12 bases between them. The CDR3 loop is CASSRAGPHEQYF. In DNA, the CDR3 is TGCGCCAGCAGCCGCGCGGGGCCCCACGAGCAGTACTTC.